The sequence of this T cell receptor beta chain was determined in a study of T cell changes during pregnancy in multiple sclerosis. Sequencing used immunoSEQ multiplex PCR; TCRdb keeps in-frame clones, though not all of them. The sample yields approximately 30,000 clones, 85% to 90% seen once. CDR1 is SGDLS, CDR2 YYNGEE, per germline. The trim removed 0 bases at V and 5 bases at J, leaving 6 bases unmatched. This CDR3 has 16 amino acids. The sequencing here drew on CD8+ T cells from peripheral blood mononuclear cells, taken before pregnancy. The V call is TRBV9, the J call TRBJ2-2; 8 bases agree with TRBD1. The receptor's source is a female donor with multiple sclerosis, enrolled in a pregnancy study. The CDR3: CASSVGQGARTGELFF. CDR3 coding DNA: TGTGCCAGCAGCGTAGGGCAGGGGGCGCGAACCGGGGAGCTGTTTTTT.